The entry below gives a single T cell receptor (beta chain) sequence along with its context. This sample is part of a study of blood T cell repertoires in COVID-19. Sequenced by immunoSEQ multiplex PCR; TCRdb stores in-frame clones only, minus some. The sample has some 360,000 clones, about 88% seen once. V was clipped by 6 bases and J by 3 bases; unmatched bases: 5. Per germline, CDR1 SGHRS and CDR2 YFSETQ. The CDR3 contains 14 residues. Specimen: PBMCs or T cells enriched from blood (not recorded which). The gene calls are TRBV5-1 and TRBJ2-7; 11 bases align to TRBD1. This TCR was sampled from a woman younger than 45 who had been exposed to COVID-19. In DNA, the CDR3 is TGCGCCAGCAACCGGGACAGGGGGGGCTACGAGCAGTACTTC. It encodes CASNRDRGGYEQYF.